This T cell receptor (beta chain) appears in the sequencing data of a study of T cell repertoires in cytomegalovirus infection. Study information: Shared public TCR beta signatures pointed to both CMV infection and a matching HLA type. Study conclusions and caveats: Summed frequency of shared TCR beta families picked out CMV carriers who also had the relevant HLA.

TCRdb reprocessed the reads via MiXCR and lists one record per CDR3 protein. The sample has about 920,000 distinct CDR3 sequences; roughly 30% are singletons. This clonotype was recorded many times. Its specificity is unknown. V shed 6 bases, J shed 6 bases, and the junction held 17 bases outside the gene matches. The length of the CDR3 is 18 residues. The clonotype was recovered from a human donor in good health (CMV status not recorded). Some clones in this sample may be carry-over from other donors' samples. The chain recombines TRBV12-3 or TRBV12-4 with TRBJ2-1, with 10 nucleotides matching TRBD1. This sample comprised cultured CD8+ T cells from PBMCs, obtained from culture after CMV antigen stimulation. The CDR3 DNA sequence: TGTGCCAGCAGGCTAAGCAGTTTGGGACAGGGGTTTTTCAATGAGCAGTTCTTC. Protein: CASRLSSLGQGFFNEQFF.